This TCR beta chain was obtained from a study of blood T cell repertoires in COVID-19. At the level of the study: T cells, B-cell-depleted T cells, or PBMCs provided the cDNA or gDNA that served as material.

In the source study's methods: By means of reference gene primer amplification, nucleated cell counts were estimated. Sequencing used immunoSEQ multiplex PCR; TCRdb keeps in-frame clones, though not all of them. Clonal size and the V and J genes are those of that table, whereas D and trimming came from the DNA. The sample has about 120,000 clones; approximately 80% are singletons. V was clipped by 3 bases and J by 2 bases, with 16 bases between them. The CDR3 has 16 amino acids. Per germline, CDR1 MGHDK and CDR2 SYGVNS. The V gene is TRBV25-1, the J gene TRBJ2-5; weak D call: TRBD2 (6 bases). The sample consisted of peripheral blood. The sequence was collected from a man in his forties or fifties with acute or convalescent COVID-19. The CDR3 region is CASSDAGREEQETQYF. CDR3 DNA: TGTGCCAGCAGTGACGCGGGCAGGGAGGAGCAAGAGACCCAGTACTTC.